This TCR beta chain was sequenced for a study of blood T cell repertoires in COVID-19. The table came from immunoSEQ multiplex PCR; TCRdb's copy has only in-frame clones and leaves some out. The table lists approximately 290,000 clones, roughly 90% of them singletons. The sequencing sample was made of peripheral blood. This receptor was taken from a woman aged 55-69 years with acute or convalescent COVID-19.

The CDR3 is CASSYSSSEGANVLTF. The DNA of the CDR3 is TGTGCCAGCAGTTACTCGTCCTCCGAGGGGGCCAACGTCCTGACTTTC. The chain is built from TRBV6-5 and TRBJ2-6, with no clear D. The V end lost 0 bases, the J end lost 4 bases, and 10 bases lay between the germline ends. From germline, CDR1 is MNHEY and CDR2 SVGAGI. CDR3 size: 16 residues.